Listed here are 32 T cell receptor beta chains from one sample, sequenced in a study of blood T cell repertoires in COVID-19. This table comes from immunoSEQ multiplex PCR, and its TCRdb copy is limited to in-frame clones, with some not included. The data contain under 200,000 clones, about 86% of them seen just once; the ten biggest clones take up more than 6.5%. Sequencing used peripheral blood. The receptor source for this set is a woman older than 75 in a cohort sampled during active or convalescent COVID-19.

The V and J genes are TRBV6-6 and TRBJ2-3; tentatively, D is TRBD1 (6 bases). V dropped 5 bases and J dropped 6 bases, with 12 bases sitting between them. Germline CDR1 and CDR2: MNHNY and SVGAGI (reference sequence). The CDR3 runs to 13 residues. This CDR3 reads CASSTYREDTQYF. CDR3 bases: TGTGCCAGCAGTACCTACAGGGAGGATACGCAGTATTTT.

The gene calls are TRBV28 and TRBJ1-5; D possibly corresponds to TRBD1 (6 bases). Germline V gene lookup returns CDR1 MDHEN and CDR2 SYDVKM. Trimming shortened V by 2 bases and J by 1 base, and 15 bases separated the two germline ends. CDR3 length: 17 amino acids. The CDR3, as DNA: TGTGCCAGCAGTTTACCGCTCTTGGGGGCAAGCAATCAGCCCCAGCATTTT. Protein: CASSLPLLGASNQPQHF.

This chain connects TRBV11-3 to TRBJ2-5, with TRBD1 matching over 7 bases. This CDR3 region has 18 residues. The J segment lost 5 bases and the V segment lost 1 base, leaving 16 bases of the junction unmatched. CDR1 and CDR2 (germline): SGHNT, YENEEA. The CDR3 DNA sequence: TGTGCCAGCAGCTTAGTACTTTCTACAGGGGCCTACCGGGAGACCCAGTACTTC. It codes for CASSLVLSTGAYRETQYF.

Comment on this clone: The sample has other DNA sequences that encode this CDR3 too. This chain joins TRBV3-1 (or the pseudogene TRBV3-2) and TRBJ1-4; the D is unclear. Trimming shortened V by 1 base and J by 4 bases, and 10 bases separated the two germline ends. Germline CDR1 reads LGHDT; CDR2 reads YNNKEL (reference sequence). The CDR3 is made up of 15 amino acids. The CDR3 region is CASSQVGRDNEKLFF. CDR3 DNA sequence: TGTGCCAGCAGCCAAGTGGGCCGGGATAATGAAAAACTGTTTTTT.

This clone has only one observation. The chain is built from TRBV11-2 and TRBJ1-2; D is possibly TRBD1 (6 bases). V was shortened by 4 bases and J by 5 bases, with 14 bases between the two germline ends. Germline CDR1 SGHAT, CDR2 FQNNGV. The CDR3 is 14 amino acids. The CDR3 DNA is TGTGCCAGCAGCTCAACCGGACAGCTTTATGGCTACACCTTC. This translates into CASSSTGQLYGYTF. The full variable domain, its missing parts supplied by reference TRBV11-2 and TRBJ1-2, is EAGVAQSPRYKIIEKRQSVAFWCNPISGHATLYWYQQILGQGPKLLIQFQNNGVVDDSQLPKDRFSAERLKGVDSTLKIQPAKLEDSAVYLCASSSTGQLYGYTFGSGTRLTVV.

The rearrangement links TRBV12-3 or TRBV12-4 to TRBJ1-2; 8 positions match TRBD1. V was clipped by 5 bases and J by 8 bases; unmatched bases: 7. CDR3 length: 13 residues. CDR3 DNA: TGTGCCAGCAGTGCGACAGGGGTTGGAGGCTACACCTTC. Amino acids: CASSATGVGGYTF.

In this sample, this clone turned up once. This chain connects TRBV7-2 to TRBJ1-4; 7 nucleotides align to TRBD1. The CDR3 covers 16 residues. Per the germline V gene, CDR1 is SGHTA and CDR2 is FQGNSA. V lost 5 bases to trimming and J lost 1 base; unmatched junction nucleotides: 7. The CDR3 DNA is TGTGCCAGCAGCCACAGGGGCACAGTAACTAATGAAAAACTGTTTTTT. It codes for CASSHRGTVTNEKLFF.

The V call is TRBV5-5, the J call TRBJ1-5; D not certain. The CDR3 has 16 amino acids. Germline CDR1 and CDR2: SGHKS and YYEKEE (reference sequence). Between the trimmed V and J ends, which lost 0 bases and 3 bases, there was a span of 13 bases. The CDR3 nucleotides are TGTGCCAGCAGCTTGGTTGGAGATGCGGCCAATCAGCCCCAGCATTTT. Residues: CASSLVGDAANQPQHF.

This chain uses TRBV5-1 with TRBJ2-3; 8 bases are shared with TRBD1. Germline lookup yields CDR1 SGHRS and CDR2 YFSETQ. With V trimmed by 1 base and J by 3 bases, 1 base remained unmatched. The CDR3 consists of 14 residues. CDR3 coding DNA: TGCGCCAGCAGCTTGTACAGGGGGACAGATACGCAGTATTTT. Amino acids: CASSLYRGTDTQYF.

This clone was detected only once. J is TRBJ1-5 and V is TRBV30; D call uncertain. Trimming removed 0 bases from V and 0 bases from J, with 9 bases in between. Looked up from germline, CDR1 is GTSNPN and CDR2 is SVGIG (reference sequence). This CDR3 region has 15 residues. The CDR3 loop reads CAWSVLGHSNQPQHF. The CDR3 nucleotides read TGTGCCTGGAGTGTACTAGGGCATAGCAATCAGCCCCAGCATTTT.

V usage is TRBV19 and J usage is TRBJ2-3; 13 nucleotides line up with TRBD2. Losses at the gene ends were 8 bases for V and 3 bases for J; bases not matched to a gene: 8. The CDR3 length is 16 residues. Germline CDR1 reads LNHDA; CDR2 reads SQIVND (reference sequence). CDR3 in amino acids: CASADILAGGTDTQYF. CDR3 sequence (DNA): TGTGCCAGTGCCGATATACTAGCGGGAGGGACAGATACGCAGTATTTT.

The chain uses TRBV6-5 and TRBJ2-7; 8 bases fit TRBD2. The length of the CDR3 is 15 residues. J lost 1 base, V lost 5 bases, and 7 bases had no gene match. Looked up from germline, CDR1 is MNHEY and CDR2 is SVGAGI. Here the CDR3 reads CASSRSGRGSYEQYV. In DNA form, the CDR3 reads TGTGCCAGCAGTCGAAGCGGGAGAGGATCCTACGAGCAGTACGTC.

V is TRBV7-9 and J is TRBJ2-3; D unclear. CDR1 and CDR2 (germline): SEHNR, FQNEAQ (reference sequence). The length of the CDR3 is 13 residues. The germline V and J ends were trimmed by 4 bases and 6 bases, with 11 bases remaining between them. The CDR3 nucleotides read TGTGCCAGCAGCTCCATGGGCAAGGATACGCAGTATTTT. This translates into CASSSMGKDTQYF. Looking up the rest from reference TRBV7-9 and TRBJ2-3 gives the full variable domain: DTGVSQNPRHKITKRGQNVTFRCDPISEHNRLYWYRQTLGQGPEFLTYFQNEAQLEKSRLLSDRFSAERPKGSFSTLEIQRTEQGDSAMYLCASSSMGKDTQYFGPGTRLTVL.

The chain is built from TRBV4-1 and TRBJ1-5; TRBD1 agrees at 8 bases. Germline CDR1 is MGHRA and CDR2 is YSYEKL. The CDR3 length is 16 residues. The trim removed 1 base at V and 4 bases at J, leaving 6 bases unmatched. The CDR3: CASSQGTGQVNQPQHF. CDR3 bases: TGCGCCAGCAGCCAAGGAACGGGACAGGTTAATCAGCCCCAGCATTTT.

The chain employs TRBV7-9 and TRBJ2-7; 8 bases match TRBD2. Germline assignment: CDR1 SEHNR and CDR2 FQNEAQ (reference sequence). V lost 0 bases and J lost 2; bases outside the gene matches: 9. The CDR3 loop spans 17 amino acids. The CDR3, as DNA: TGTGCCAGCAGCTTAGCGCCGGGTAGCGGGGCCCCCTACGAGCAGTACTTC. Its translation: CASSLAPGSGAPYEQYF.

This chain connects TRBV3-1 (or the pseudogene TRBV3-2) to TRBJ1-3, with 8 positions matching TRBD1. V lost 4 bases and J lost 4; bases outside the gene matches: 12. Germline values: CDR1 LGHDT, CDR2 YNNKEL (reference sequence). CDR3 length: 17 residues. The chain's CDR3 is CASSLLTGVGVGNTIYF. The CDR3 DNA is TGTGCCAGCAGCCTCCTGACAGGGGTTGGAGTAGGAAACACCATATATTTT.

The genes are TRBV6-2 or TRBV6-3 and TRBJ2-5, with 7 positions matching TRBD2. CDR3 size: 16 residues. The junction had 11 bases not matched to a gene; V was cut back by 4 bases and J by 3 bases. Germline CDR1 reads MNHEY; CDR2 reads SVGEGT. DNA of the CDR3: TGTGCCAGCAGTTCCCCCTTTTGGGAGGGGAAAGAGACCCAGTACTTC. This gives the protein CASSSPFWEGKETQYF.

This clone was detected only a few times. V is TRBV6-5 and J is TRBJ2-3, with 10 bases fitting TRBD2. In germline, CDR1 is MNHEY, CDR2 SVGAGI. The CDR3 contains 15 residues. Trimming cost V 6 bases and J 5 bases; bases outside gene matches: 8. The CDR3 reads CASRPLAGDRDTQYF. The CDR3 bases are TGTGCCAGCAGGCCTCTAGCGGGAGATAGAGATACGCAGTATTTT.

A single count supports this clone. The rearrangement uses TRBV19 and TRBJ1-2; a weak D match, TRBD1 (5 bases). Trimming left V 8 bases short and J 6 bases short, with 25 bases between. From germline, CDR1 is LNHDA and CDR2 SQIVND (reference sequence). CDR3 length: 16 residues. CDR3 DNA: TGTGCCAGTGAGTGGGGCAGGGTACCCTCTAAGAATGGCTACACCTTC. It specifies CASEWGRVPSKNGYTF.

This clone was seen just once. J is TRBJ2-7 and V is TRBV19, with no clear D. Germline-derived CDR1 and CDR2 are LNHDA and SQIVND (reference sequence). The V and J ends lost 5 bases and 0 bases respectively, with 8 bases between them. This CDR3 has 13 residues. The CDR3 region has the DNA TGTGCCAGTAGTGAGTTAAGCTCCTACGAGCAGTACTTC. This encodes CASSELSSYEQYF.

This clone came up once. The chain links TRBV6-2 or TRBV6-3 to TRBJ1-2, with TRBD1 matching over 7 bases. This CDR3 spans 13 amino acids. Germline V gene sequence: CDR1 MNHEY, CDR2 SVGEGT. V was pared by 4 bases and J by 4 bases, with 3 bases of the junction left unmatched. The CDR3 DNA is TGTGCCAGCAGTTGGGACAGTTTCTATGGCTACACCTTC. Its protein is CASSWDSFYGYTF.

The rearrangement uses TRBV2 and TRBJ1-5, with D tentatively TRBD1 (6 bases). Germline CDR1 reads SNHLY; CDR2 reads FYNNEI. With 4 bases removed from V and 1 base from J, the gap between germline ends came to 11 bases. The CDR3 runs to 15 residues. Here the CDR3 reads CASSGGGASNQPQHF. The CDR3 DNA reads TGTGCCAGCAGTGGTGGGGGGGCGAGCAATCAGCCCCAGCATTTT.

The chain has TRBV19 and TRBJ1-1, with TRBD1 matching over 7 bases. Germline V CDR1 and CDR2: LNHDA, SQIVND (reference sequence). The CDR3 consists of 13 residues. The J segment lost 0 bases and the V segment lost 6 bases, leaving 1 base of the junction unmatched. In DNA form, the CDR3 reads TGTGCCAGTAGCGGGACAGTGAACACTGAAGCTTTCTTT. Translated, it gives CASSGTVNTEAFF. The full variable domain, with the rest looked up from reference TRBV19 and TRBJ1-1, is DGGITQSPKYLFRKEGQNVTLSCEQNLNHDAMYWYRQDPGQGLRLIYYSQIVNDFQKGDIAEGYSVSREKKESFPLTVTSAQKNPTAFYLCASSGTVNTEAFFGQGTRLTVV.

This chain uses TRBV5-4 with TRBJ2-1, with 10 nucleotides matching TRBD2. Looked up from germline, CDR1 is SGHNT and CDR2 is YYREEE (reference sequence). The V segment lost 2 bases and the J segment 4 bases; nucleotides outside the gene matches: 3. This CDR3 is built from 15 residues. CDR3 sequence reads: CASSLGLADYNEQFF. In DNA, the CDR3 is TGTGCCAGCAGCTTAGGACTAGCGGATTACAATGAGCAGTTCTTC.

This clone was detected many times. The chain combines TRBV4-1 with TRBJ2-7; TRBD2 matches at 9 bases. V lost 2 bases, J lost 4 bases, and 18 bases stayed unmatched. From germline, CDR1 is MGHRA and CDR2 YSYEKL. The CDR3 covers 19 residues. CDR3 sequence (DNA): TGCGCCAGCAGCCAAATTCTCGGACTTAGCGGGAGAAGGGCTTACGAGCAGTACGTC. As protein: CASSQILGLSGRRAYEQYV.

A remark on this clone: A read error may account for a junction end that differs from germline. The chain is built from TRBV7-7 and TRBJ2-1; D not resolved. CDR1 is SSHAT, CDR2 FNYEAQ, per germline (reference sequence). This CDR3 comprises 15 residues. CDR3 DNA sequence: TGTGCTAGCAGCCTTCATGTCCGGTCCTACAATGAGCAGTTCTTC. Residues: CASSLHVRSYNEQFF.

The chain carries TRBV7-2 and TRBJ1-1; D may be TRBD1 (6 bases). From germline, CDR1 is SGHTA and CDR2 FQGNSA. The CDR3 has 19 amino acids. V was trimmed by 5 bases and J by 4 bases, leaving 29 bases between them. DNA of the CDR3: TGTGCCAGCAGCCTCACGGGGGCGGGGAGGGCTGGTAGAATCACTGAAGCTTTCTTT. Translation gives CASSLTGAGRAGRITEAFF.

The V gene is TRBV5-8, the J gene TRBJ1-5, with a weak D call TRBD1 (6 bases). V was pared by 4 bases and J by 6 bases, with 11 bases between. Looked up from germline, CDR1 is SGHTS and CDR2 is YDEGEE. The CDR3 runs to 13 residues. Written as DNA, the CDR3 is TGTGCCAGCAGCGAGGACAGATTTCAGCCCCAGCATTTT. Translation gives CASSEDRFQPQHF.

This clone was detected only once. The chain combines TRBV6-2 or TRBV6-3 with TRBJ2-3; 12 bases map to TRBD2. The V gene end was trimmed by 0 bases and the J gene end by 0 bases; junction bases not matched to a gene: 10. Germline assignment: CDR1 MNHEY and CDR2 SVGEGT. CDR3 length: 20 residues. For the CDR3, the DNA is TGTGCCAGCAGTTACTCCCCCGCTAGCGGGGGGGACCCCAGCACAGATACGCAGTATTTT. Encoded protein: CASSYSPASGGDPSTDTQYF.

The chain has TRBV9 and TRBJ2-1; 7 nucleotides match TRBD2. Trimming cost V 0 bases and J 9 bases; bases outside gene matches: 9. Germline-derived CDR1 and CDR2 are SGDLS and YYNGEE. This CDR3 has 15 amino acids. CDR3 DNA: TGTGCCAGCAGCGTAGCATGGCGGGAGAGCGGTGAGCAGTTCTTC. Translating gives CASSVAWRESGEQFF.

The rearrangement joins TRBV6-1 to TRBJ1-4, with D possibly TRBD1 on 5 matching bases. CDR3 length: 14 residues. V shed 1 base and J shed 4 bases, with 7 bases lying between them. Germline-derived CDR1 and CDR2 are MNHNS and SASEGT. The CDR3 nucleotides read TGTGCCAGCAGTGAAGGGGGCTTTAATGAAAAACTGTTTTTT. This translates into CASSEGGFNEKLFF.

This clone was detected ten times or more. The V call is TRBV4-3, the J call TRBJ1-3; D remains ambiguous. The germline V and J ends were trimmed by 0 bases and 5 bases, with 11 bases remaining between them. The length of the CDR3 is 15 residues. Germline lookup yields CDR1 LGHNA and CDR2 YSLEER. This chain's CDR3 is CASSQDSAGRNTIYF. CDR3 nucleotides: TGCGCCAGCAGCCAAGATTCGGCAGGCAGAAACACCATATATTTT.